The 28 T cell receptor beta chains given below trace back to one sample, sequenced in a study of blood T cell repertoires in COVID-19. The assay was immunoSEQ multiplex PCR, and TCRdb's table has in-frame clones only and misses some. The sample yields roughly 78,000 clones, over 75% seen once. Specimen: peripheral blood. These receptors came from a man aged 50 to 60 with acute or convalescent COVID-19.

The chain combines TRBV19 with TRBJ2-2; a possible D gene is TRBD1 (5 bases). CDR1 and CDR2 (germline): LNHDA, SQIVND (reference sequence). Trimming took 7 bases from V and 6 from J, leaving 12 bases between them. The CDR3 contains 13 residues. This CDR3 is CASTGQGSGELFF. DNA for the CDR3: TGTGCCAGTACGGGTCAGGGCTCCGGGGAGCTGTTTTTT. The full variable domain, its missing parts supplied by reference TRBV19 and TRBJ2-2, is DGGITQSPKYLFRKEGQNVTLSCEQNLNHDAMYWYRQDPGQGLRLIYYSQIVNDFQKGDIAEGYSVSREKKESFPLTVTSAQKNPTAFYLCASTGQGSGELFFGEGSRLTVL.

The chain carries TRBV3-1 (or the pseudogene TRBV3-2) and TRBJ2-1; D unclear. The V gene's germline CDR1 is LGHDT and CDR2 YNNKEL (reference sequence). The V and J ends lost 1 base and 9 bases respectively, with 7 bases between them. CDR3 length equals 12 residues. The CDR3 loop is CASSQGASEQFF. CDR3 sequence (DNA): TGTGCCAGCAGCCAAGGGGCTTCTGAGCAGTTCTTC.

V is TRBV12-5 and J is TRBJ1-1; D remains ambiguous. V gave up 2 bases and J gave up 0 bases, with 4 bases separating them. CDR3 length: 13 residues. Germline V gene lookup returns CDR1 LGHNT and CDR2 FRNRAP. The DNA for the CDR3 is TGTGCTAGTGGTTTGTTCATGAACACTGAAGCTTTCTTT. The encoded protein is CASGLFMNTEAFF. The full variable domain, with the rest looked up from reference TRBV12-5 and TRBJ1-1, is DARVTQTPRHKVTEMGQEVTMRCQPILGHNTVFWYRQTMMQGLELLAYFRNRAPLDDSGMPKDRFSAEMPDATLATLKIQPSEPRDSAVYFCASGLFMNTEAFFGQGTRLTVV.

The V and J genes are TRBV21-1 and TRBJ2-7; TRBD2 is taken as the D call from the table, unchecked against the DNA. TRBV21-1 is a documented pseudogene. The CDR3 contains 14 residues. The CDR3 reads CASSKAGETYEQYF. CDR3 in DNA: TGTGCCAGCAGCAAAGCCGGGGAGACCTACGAGCAGTACTTC.

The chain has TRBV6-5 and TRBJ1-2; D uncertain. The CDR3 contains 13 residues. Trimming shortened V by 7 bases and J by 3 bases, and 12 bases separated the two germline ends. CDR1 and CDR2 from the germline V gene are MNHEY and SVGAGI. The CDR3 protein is CASTGTVDYGYTF. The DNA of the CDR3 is TGTGCCAGCACCGGAACAGTGGACTATGGCTACACCTTC.

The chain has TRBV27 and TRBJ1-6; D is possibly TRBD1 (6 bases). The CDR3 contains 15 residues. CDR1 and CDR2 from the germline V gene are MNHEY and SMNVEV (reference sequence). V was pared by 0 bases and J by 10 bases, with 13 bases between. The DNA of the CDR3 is TGTGCCAGCAGTTTATCCCGGGGGGGCGGATCACCCCTCCACTTT. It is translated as CASSLSRGGGSPLHF.

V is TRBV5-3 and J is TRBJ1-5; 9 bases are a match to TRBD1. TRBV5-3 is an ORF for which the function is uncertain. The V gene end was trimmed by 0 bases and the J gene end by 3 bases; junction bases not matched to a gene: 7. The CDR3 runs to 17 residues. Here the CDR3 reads CARSLGVWTGDNQPQHF. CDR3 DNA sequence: TGTGCCAGAAGCTTGGGAGTTTGGACAGGGGACAATCAGCCCCAGCATTTT.

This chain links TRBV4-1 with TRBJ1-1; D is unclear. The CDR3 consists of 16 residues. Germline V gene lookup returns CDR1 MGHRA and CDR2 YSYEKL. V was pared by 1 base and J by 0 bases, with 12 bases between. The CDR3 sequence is CASSQAGILMNTEAFF. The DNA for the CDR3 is TGCGCCAGCAGCCAAGCTGGCATTCTTATGAACACTGAAGCTTTCTTT.

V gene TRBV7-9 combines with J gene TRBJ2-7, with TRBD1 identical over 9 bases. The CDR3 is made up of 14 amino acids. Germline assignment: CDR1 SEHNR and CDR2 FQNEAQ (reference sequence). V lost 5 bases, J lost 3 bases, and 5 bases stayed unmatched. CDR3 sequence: CASSEGTGRYEQYF. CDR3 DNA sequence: TGTGCCAGCAGCGAGGGGACAGGGCGCTACGAGCAGTACTTC.

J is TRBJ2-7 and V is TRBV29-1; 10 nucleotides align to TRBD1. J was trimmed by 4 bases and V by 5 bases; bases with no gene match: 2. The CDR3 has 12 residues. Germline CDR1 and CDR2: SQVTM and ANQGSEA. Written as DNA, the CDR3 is TGCAGCGTTCGACAGGGGGCTTACGAGCAGTACTTC. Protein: CSVRQGAYEQYF.

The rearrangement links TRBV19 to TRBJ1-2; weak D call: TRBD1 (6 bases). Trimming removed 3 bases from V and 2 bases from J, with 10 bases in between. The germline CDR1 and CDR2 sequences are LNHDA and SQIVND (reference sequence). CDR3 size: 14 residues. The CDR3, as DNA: TGTGCCAGTAGTATTTGGGGGCAGAACTATGGCTACACCTTC. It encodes CASSIWGQNYGYTF.

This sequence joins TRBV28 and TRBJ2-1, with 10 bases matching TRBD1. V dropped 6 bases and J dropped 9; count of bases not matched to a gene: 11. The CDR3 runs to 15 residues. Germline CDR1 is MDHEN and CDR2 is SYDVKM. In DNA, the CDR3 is TGTGCCAGCAGCTTACCGGGACAGGGGAACGGTGAGCAGTTCTTC. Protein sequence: CASSLPGQGNGEQFF.

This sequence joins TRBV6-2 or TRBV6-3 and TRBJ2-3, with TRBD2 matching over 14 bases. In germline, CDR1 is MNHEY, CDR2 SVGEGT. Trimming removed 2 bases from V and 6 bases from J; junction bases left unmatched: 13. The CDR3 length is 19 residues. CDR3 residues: CASSYPTRLAGGPWDTQYF. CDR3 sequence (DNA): TGTGCCAGCAGTTACCCTACTAGACTAGCGGGGGGGCCATGGGATACGCAGTATTTT.

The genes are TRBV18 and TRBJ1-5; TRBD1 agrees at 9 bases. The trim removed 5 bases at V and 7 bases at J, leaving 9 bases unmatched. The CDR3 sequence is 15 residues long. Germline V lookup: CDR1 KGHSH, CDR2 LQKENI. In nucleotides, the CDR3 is TGTGCCAGCTCAAGGGGACAGGGTCCGGGGCAGCCCCAGCATTTT. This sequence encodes CASSRGQGPGQPQHF.

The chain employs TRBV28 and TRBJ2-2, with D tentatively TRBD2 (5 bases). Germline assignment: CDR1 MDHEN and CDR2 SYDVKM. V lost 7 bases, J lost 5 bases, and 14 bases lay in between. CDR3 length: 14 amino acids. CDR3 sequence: CASTLQTRTGELFF. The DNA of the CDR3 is TGTGCCAGCACCTTACAAACTAGAACCGGGGAGCTGTTTTTT.

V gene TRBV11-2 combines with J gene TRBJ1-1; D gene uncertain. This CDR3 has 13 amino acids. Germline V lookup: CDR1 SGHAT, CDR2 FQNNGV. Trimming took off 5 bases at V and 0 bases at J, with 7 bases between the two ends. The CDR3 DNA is TGTGCCAGCAGCAATCAGGTGAACACTGAAGCTTTCTTT. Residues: CASSNQVNTEAFF.

In DNA, the CDR3 is TGTGCCAGCAGTTTTTCTCGGACAGGAGCCGAGCAGTACTTC. It codes for CASSFSRTGAEQYF. The rearrangement links TRBV11-2 to TRBJ2-7, with 7 positions matching TRBD1. V was pared by 6 bases and J by 6 bases, with 11 bases of the junction left unmatched. Per germline, CDR1 SGHAT and CDR2 FQNNGV. CDR3 length: 14 amino acids. The whole variable domain, remainder taken from reference TRBV11-2 and TRBJ2-7, is EAGVAQSPRYKIIEKRQSVAFWCNPISGHATLYWYQQILGQGPKLLIQFQNNGVVDDSQLPKDRFSAERLKGVDSTLKIQPAKLEDSAVYLCASSFSRTGAEQYFGPGTRLTVT.

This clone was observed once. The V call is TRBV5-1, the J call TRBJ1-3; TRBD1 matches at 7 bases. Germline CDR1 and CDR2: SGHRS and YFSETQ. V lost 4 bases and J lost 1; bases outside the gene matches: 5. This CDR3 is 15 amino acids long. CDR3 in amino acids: CASSILTGSGNTIYF. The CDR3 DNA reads TGCGCCAGCAGCATCCTGACAGGGTCTGGAAACACCATATATTTT.

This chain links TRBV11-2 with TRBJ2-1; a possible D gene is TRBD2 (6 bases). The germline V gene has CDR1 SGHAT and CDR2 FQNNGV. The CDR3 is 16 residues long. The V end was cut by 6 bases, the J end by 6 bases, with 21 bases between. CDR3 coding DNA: TGTGCCAGCAGTACGAGTGGGACTCCTCGACCCAATGAGCAGTTCTTC. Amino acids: CASSTSGTPRPNEQFF.

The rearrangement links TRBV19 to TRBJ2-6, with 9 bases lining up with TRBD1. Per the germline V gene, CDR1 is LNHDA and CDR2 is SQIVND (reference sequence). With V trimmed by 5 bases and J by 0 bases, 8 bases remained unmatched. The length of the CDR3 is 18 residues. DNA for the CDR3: TGTGCCAGTAGTGCGCCGGGACAGGGCTTCTCTGGGGCCAACGTCCTGACTTTC. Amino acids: CASSAPGQGFSGANVLTF.

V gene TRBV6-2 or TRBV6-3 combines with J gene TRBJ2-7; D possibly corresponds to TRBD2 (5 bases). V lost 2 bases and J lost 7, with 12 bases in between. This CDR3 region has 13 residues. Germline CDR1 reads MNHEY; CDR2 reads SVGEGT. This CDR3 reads CASSYPGFVEQYF. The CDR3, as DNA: TGTGCCAGCAGTTACCCGGGATTCGTAGAGCAGTACTTC.

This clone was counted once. CDR3 sequence reads: CASSVAEGGLETQYF. In nucleotides, the CDR3 is TGTGCCAGCAGCGTAGCTGAGGGGGGGCTCGAGACCCAGTACTTC. The chain couples TRBV9 to TRBJ2-5, with D possibly TRBD2 on 7 matching bases. CDR3 length: 15 amino acids. The germline V gene encodes CDR1 SGDLS and CDR2 YYNGEE. The V gene lost 0 bases and the J gene lost 5 bases, with 14 bases spanning the gap. Full variable domain (remainder filled in from reference TRBV9 and TRBJ2-5): DSGVTQTPKHLITATGQRVTLRCSPRSGDLSVYWYQQSLDQGLQFLIQYYNGEERAKGNILERFSAQQFPDLHSELNLSSLELGDSALYFCASSVAEGGLETQYFGPGTRLLVL.

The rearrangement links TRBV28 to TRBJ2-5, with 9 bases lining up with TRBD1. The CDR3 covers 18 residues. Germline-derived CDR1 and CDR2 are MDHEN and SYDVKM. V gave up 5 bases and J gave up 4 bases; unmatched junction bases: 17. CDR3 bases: TGTGCCAGCAGTAATTGGGGGGACAGGGAGGGTAACGCAGAGACCCAGTACTTC. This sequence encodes CASSNWGDREGNAETQYF. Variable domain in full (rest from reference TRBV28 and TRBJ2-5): DVKVTQSSRYLVKRTGEKVFLECVQDMDHENMFWYRQDPGLGLRLIYFSYDVKMKEKGDIPEGYSVSREKKERFSLILESASTNQTSMYLCASSNWGDREGNAETQYFGPGTRLLVL.

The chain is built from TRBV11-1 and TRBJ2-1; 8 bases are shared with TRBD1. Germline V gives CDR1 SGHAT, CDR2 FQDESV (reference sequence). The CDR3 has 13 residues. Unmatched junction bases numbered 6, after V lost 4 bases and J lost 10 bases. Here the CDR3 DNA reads TGTGCCAGCAGCTCTAGCCAGGGGGCCGAGCAGTTCTTC. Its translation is CASSSSQGAEQFF.

The CDR3 sequence: CASSRGVDKQLFF. The CDR3 coding sequence is TGTGCCAGCAGTCGGGGAGTAGACAAGCAACTGTTTTTT. The V call is TRBV27, the J call TRBJ1-4, with D hard to call. Germline V gene lookup returns CDR1 MNHEY and CDR2 SMNVEV (reference sequence). The CDR3 consists of 13 residues. The germline V and J ends were trimmed by 5 bases and 12 bases, with 16 bases remaining between them. The full variable domain, in which reference TRBV27 and TRBJ1-4 provide the parts outside the CDR3, is EAQVTQNPRYLITVTGKKLTVTCSQNMNHEYMSWYRQDPGLGLRQIYYSMNVEVTDKGDVPEGYKVSRKEKRNFPLILESPSPNQTSLYFCASSRGVDKQLFFGSGTQLSVL.

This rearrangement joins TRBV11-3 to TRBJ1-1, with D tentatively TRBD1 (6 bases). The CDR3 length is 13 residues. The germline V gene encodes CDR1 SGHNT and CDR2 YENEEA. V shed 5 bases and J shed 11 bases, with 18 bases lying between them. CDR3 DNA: TGTGCCAGCAGCGCAACCGGGGGGGCGCATGCTTTCTTT. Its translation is CASSATGGAHAFF.

The CDR3 bases are TGTGCCAGCAGCTCCTTCGGGGGCACTGAAGCTTTCTTT. Amino acids: CASSSFGGTEAFF. The V and J genes are TRBV3-1 (or the pseudogene TRBV3-2) and TRBJ1-1, with D possibly matching TRBD1 (5 bases). V lost 5 bases and J 4 bases, leaving 11 bases between the germline ends. Germline CDR1 is LGHDT and CDR2 is YNNKEL (reference sequence). The CDR3 totals 13 residues.

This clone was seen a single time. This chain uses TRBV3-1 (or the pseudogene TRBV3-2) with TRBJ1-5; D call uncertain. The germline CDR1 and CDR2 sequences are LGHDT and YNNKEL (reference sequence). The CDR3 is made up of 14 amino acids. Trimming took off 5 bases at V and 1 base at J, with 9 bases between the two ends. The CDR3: CASSNSASNQPQHF. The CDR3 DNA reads TGTGCCAGCAGCAACAGTGCCAGCAATCAGCCCCAGCATTTT.